The 8 T cell receptor beta chains below were found in one sample sequenced in a study of cytomegalovirus exposure and HLA in healthy donors (dated by TCRdb to the late 2010s). The library was built by means of the immunoSEQ multiplex PCR assay. A mixture of 60 forward primers for TCR Vbeta segments and 13 reverse primers for TCR Jbeta segments was used in the multiplex PCR. As stored in TCRdb, this immuneACCESS dataset retains in-frame rearrangements with V and J assigned. A fraction of the clones does not appear; measured against another copy, unresolved V genes explain less than half of the discrepancy, and the remainder lacks a known reason. Present in this sample are some 180,000 clones, 70% to 85% of which were seen just once. Of the sample, around 3.5% falls within the top ten clones. The source material was PBMCs. The receptors here all came from a man in his forties in good health and CMV-seropositive.

This chain joins TRBV7-8 and TRBJ2-5, with D possibly matching TRBD2 (5 bases). V dropped 5 bases and J dropped 0 bases, with 7 bases sitting between them. Germline loops: CDR1 SGHVS, CDR2 FQNEAQ. The CDR3 consists of 13 residues. The CDR3 sequence is CASSQDYQETQYF. In DNA form, the CDR3 reads TGTGCCAGCAGCCAGGACTACCAAGAGACCCAGTACTTC. Using reference TRBV7-8 and TRBJ2-5 for the parts outside the CDR3, the full variable domain is GAGVSQSPRYKVAKRGQDVALRCDPISGHVSLFWYQQALGQGPEFLTYFQNEAQLDKSGLPSDRFFAERPEGSVSTLKIQRTQQEDSAVYLCASSQDYQETQYFGPGTRLLVL.

The chain recombines TRBV4-1 with TRBJ1-1, with a weak D call TRBD1 (6 bases). This CDR3 contains 17 residues. Trimming removed 6 bases from V and 2 bases from J, with 22 bases in between. Germline V gene sequence: CDR1 MGHRA, CDR2 YSYEKL. The CDR3 DNA reads TGCGCCAGCAGAAACAGGCCAGGGGCCCCCCTCAACACTGAAGCTTTCTTT. As protein: CASRNRPGAPLNTEAFF.

This clone was seen once. This chain connects TRBV1 to TRBJ2-7; the listed D gene, TRBD1, was not tested against the DNA. TRBV1 is a pseudogene segment. CDR3 length equals 16 residues. The CDR3 is CTPTGPTGGSSYEQYF. Here the CDR3 DNA reads TGCACGCCCACCGGACCGACAGGGGGGAGCTCCTACGAGCAGTACTTC.

V gene TRBV6-5 combines with J gene TRBJ2-7, with 8 nucleotides matching TRBD2. V shed 6 bases and J 5 bases; nucleotides not matched to a gene: 9. Germline-derived CDR1 and CDR2 are MNHEY and SVGAGI. The CDR3 is 14 residues long. CDR3 DNA sequence: TGTGCCAGCAGCCCCAGTCGGGGGGGGGACGAGCAGTACTTC. As protein: CASSPSRGGDEQYF.

This clone was found once. The chain combines TRBV14 with TRBJ1-1; no firm D call. There are 16 residues in the CDR3. V lost 1 base to trimming and J lost 3 bases, with 15 bases between them. The V gene's germline CDR1 is SGHDN and CDR2 FVKESK. This chain's CDR3 is CASSQAGRVSDTEAFF. The CDR3, as DNA: TGTGCCAGCAGCCAAGCCGGGCGGGTGTCGGACACTGAAGCTTTCTTT.

The chain is built from TRBV7-3 and TRBJ2-5; perhaps TRBD2 as D (6 bases). This CDR3 spans 16 amino acids. Germline V gives CDR1 SGHTA, CDR2 FQGTGA. With 1 base removed from V and 0 bases from J, the gap between germline ends came to 12 bases. The CDR3 region is CASSLNPSANQETQYF. CDR3 nucleotide sequence: TGTGCCAGCAGCTTAAATCCTAGCGCAAACCAAGAGACCCAGTACTTC.

V is TRBV29-1 and J is TRBJ2-5; the match to TRBD1 covers 8 bases. This CDR3 is built from 13 residues. V was pared by 7 bases and J by 4 bases, with 8 bases of the junction left unmatched. Germline-derived CDR1 and CDR2 are SQVTM and ANQGSEA. CDR3 sequence: CSAKTGDGETQYF. DNA for the CDR3: TGCAGCGCAAAGACAGGGGACGGAGAGACCCAGTACTTC.

The V and J genes are TRBV4-2 and TRBJ2-1, with 9 bases matching TRBD2. V gave up 3 bases and J gave up 2 bases; unmatched junction bases: 20. The CDR3 has 21 amino acids. The V gene's germline CDR1 is LGHNA and CDR2 YNFKEQ. Here the CDR3 DNA reads TGTGCCAGCAGCCAGCCACTCTCCGGGACTAGCAGGGAAAACACCTACAATGAGCAGTTCTTC. Translated, it gives CASSQPLSGTSRENTYNEQFF.